The source of this T cell receptor (beta chain) is a study of preoperative IRX-2 immunotherapy in early breast cancer. Profiling relied on immunoSEQ multiplex PCR, and the TCRdb table lists in-frame clones only, not all of them. The data show roughly 93,000 clones, roughly 90% seen once. Germline V gene lookup returns CDR1 MDHEN and CDR2 SYDVKM. The CDR3 is 15 residues long. As for this clone: One end of the junction varies from germline; a read error may be responsible.

Treatment meaning: preoperative locoregional IRX-2 cytokine immunotherapy. Patients received preoperative, locoregional IRX-2 cytokine immunotherapy in a phase Ib study. The clonotype was recovered from a human donor with breast cancer. The chain recombines TRBV28 with TRBJ1-2, with a possible D match to TRBD1 (6 bases). Sequenced here: tumor tissue, sampled after IRX-2 immunotherapy. The DNA of the CDR3 is TGTGCCAGCAGGGGGGGAGGGACACCAAACGTTGGCTACACTTTC. This codes for CASRGGGTPNVGYTF.